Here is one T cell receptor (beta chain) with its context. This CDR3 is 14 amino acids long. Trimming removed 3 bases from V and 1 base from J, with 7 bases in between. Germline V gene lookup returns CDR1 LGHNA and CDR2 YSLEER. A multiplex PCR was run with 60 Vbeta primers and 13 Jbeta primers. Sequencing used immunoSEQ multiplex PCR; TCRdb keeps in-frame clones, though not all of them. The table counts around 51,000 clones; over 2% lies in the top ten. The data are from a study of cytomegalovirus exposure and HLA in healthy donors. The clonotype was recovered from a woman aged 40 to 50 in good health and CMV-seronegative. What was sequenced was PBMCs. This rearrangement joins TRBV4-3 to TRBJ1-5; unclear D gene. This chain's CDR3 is CASSHPGSNQPQHF. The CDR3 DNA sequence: TGCGCCAGCAGCCACCCGGGGAGCAATCAGCCCCAGCATTTT.